This entry lists 21 T cell receptor beta chains sequenced from one sample in a study of blood T cell repertoires in COVID-19. Repertoires were generated with immunoSEQ multiplex PCR, while TCRdb's copy carries only in-frame clones and drops some. The table has roughly 66,000 clones, roughly nine tenths seen once. Sequenced: peripheral blood. The receptors were sampled from a human donor in a cohort sampled during active COVID-19.

The sample holds one count of this clone. This chain connects TRBV6-2 or TRBV6-3 to TRBJ2-1; D gene ambiguous. V lost 6 bases, J lost 3 bases, and 15 bases lay in between. The CDR3 totals 15 residues. Germline V gene sequence: CDR1 MNHEY, CDR2 SVGEGT. The CDR3 spells CASSLNSQFYNEQFF. CDR3 nucleotide sequence: TGTGCCAGCAGCCTCAATTCTCAGTTCTACAATGAGCAGTTCTTC.

V usage is TRBV7-8 and J usage is TRBJ2-2; 12 nucleotides align to TRBD2. Germline CDR1 is SGHVS and CDR2 is FQNEAQ. Trimming took 5 bases from V and 7 from J; bases not matched to a gene: 8. The CDR3 has 16 residues. Here the CDR3 reads CASSRLAGGRSGELFF. The CDR3 nucleotides are TGTGCCAGCAGCCGTCTAGCGGGGGGGCGTAGCGGGGAGCTGTTTTTT.

The chain uses TRBV7-9 and TRBJ2-7; D uncertain. This CDR3 region has 11 residues. From germline, CDR1 is SEHNR and CDR2 FQNEAQ (reference sequence). V was trimmed by 4 bases and J by 2 bases, leaving 3 bases between them. The CDR3 region has the DNA TGTGCCAGCAGCTCAGCCTACGAGCAGTACTTC. It translates to CASSSAYEQYF.

V and J are TRBV7-2 and TRBJ2-3, with unresolved D. Trimming pared 1 base from V and 7 bases from J, leaving 15 bases between. This CDR3 contains 15 residues. Per germline, CDR1 SGHTA and CDR2 FQGNSA. CDR3 sequence reads: CASSLGSLRTNTQYF. CDR3 nucleotides: TGTGCCAGCAGCTTAGGATCCCTGCGAACTAATACGCAGTATTTT.

The V gene is TRBV9, the J gene TRBJ2-7, with 10 bases matching TRBD1. Germline CDR1 SGDLS, CDR2 YYNGEE. This CDR3 has 15 residues. Trimming cost V 0 bases and J 2 bases; bases outside gene matches: 2. CDR3 sequence (DNA): TGTGCCAGCAGCGTAGCCGGGACAGGGGCCTACGAGCAGTACTTC. It is translated as CASSVAGTGAYEQYF.

The chain combines TRBV7-2 with TRBJ2-3, with TRBD2 identical over 8 bases. The trim removed 5 bases at V and 5 bases at J, leaving 6 bases unmatched. Per the germline V gene, CDR1 is SGHTA and CDR2 is FQGNSA. The CDR3 covers 14 residues. The CDR3 loop is CASSTGGVVDTQYF. The DNA for the CDR3 is TGTGCCAGCAGCACGGGGGGGGTTGTAGATACGCAGTATTTT.

The rearrangement uses TRBV7-3 and TRBJ2-2; TRBD1 matches at 8 bases. Trimming cost V 3 bases and J 5 bases; bases outside gene matches: 8. The CDR3 runs 16 residues. Germline CDR1 is SGHTA and CDR2 is FQGTGA. CDR3 DNA: TGTGCCAGCAGCTTCCAGGGGGCGCTAGGTACCGGGGAGCTGTTTTTT. Protein product: CASSFQGALGTGELFF.

This chain connects TRBV12-3 or TRBV12-4 to TRBJ2-7; no clear D. V lost 1 base, J lost 3 bases, and 7 bases lay in between. This CDR3 is built from 13 residues. Here the CDR3 reads CASSLEQDYEQYF. As DNA, the CDR3 is TGTGCCAGCAGTTTAGAGCAGGACTACGAGCAGTACTTC.

The chain has TRBV11-1 and TRBJ1-4; no definite D call. CDR1 SGHAT and CDR2 FQDESV come from the germline V gene (reference sequence). The CDR3 loop spans 14 amino acids. The V end was cut by 4 bases, the J end by 3 bases, with 9 bases between. CDR3 DNA: TGTGCCAGCAGCTCAACTACGGCTAATGAAAAACTGTTTTTT. This gives the protein CASSSTTANEKLFF.

This chain uses TRBV6-1 with TRBJ1-5; perhaps TRBD1 as D (6 bases). This CDR3 is 15 amino acids long. From germline, CDR1 is MNHNS and CDR2 SASEGT. Trimming removed 1 base from V and 2 bases from J, with 9 bases in between. CDR3 residues: CASSEGGGRNQPQHF. In DNA, the CDR3 is TGTGCCAGCAGTGAAGGCGGGGGGCGCAATCAGCCCCAGCATTTT.

The V gene is TRBV28, the J gene TRBJ2-3; TRBD2 matches at 8 bases. The CDR3 is made up of 15 amino acids. The junction had 10 bases not matched to a gene; V was cut back by 8 bases and J by 3 bases. Looked up from germline, CDR1 is MDHEN and CDR2 is SYDVKM. In nucleotides, the CDR3 is TGTGCCAGCCATCCCGCTCGGGGGGGGACAGATACGCAGTATTTT. Residues: CASHPARGGTDTQYF.

The chain is built from TRBV5-1 and TRBJ1-2, with D tentatively TRBD1 (5 bases). This CDR3 comprises 15 residues. Germline loops: CDR1 SGHRS, CDR2 YFSETQ. The ends were cut back, 1 base at V and 8 bases at J, with 18 bases in the middle. The CDR3 bases are TGCGCCAGCAGCTTGTCGGGGGACTCGAGAGGGGGCTACACCTTC. Translation: CASSLSGDSRGGYTF.

A remark on this clone: It may be a read error: a sequence one base away is much more abundant. This chain joins TRBV7-9 and TRBJ1-5; 9 bases fit TRBD1. From germline, CDR1 is SEHNR and CDR2 FQNEAQ (reference sequence). CDR3 length: 17 residues. CDR3 in DNA: TGTGCCAACAGCTTAGTCAACAGGGGGCGAGGCAATCAGCCCCAGCATTTT. This translates into CANSLVNRGRGNQPQHF.

The chain combines TRBV5-1 with TRBJ2-5; D is ambiguous. The germline gives CDR1 SGHRS, CDR2 YFSETQ. CDR3 length equals 12 residues. The ends were cut back, 3 bases at V and 0 bases at J, with 3 bases in the middle. The CDR3: CASSSNQETQYF. CDR3 bases: TGCGCCAGCAGCTCCAACCAAGAGACCCAGTACTTC.

The chain joins TRBV7-9 to TRBJ1-1; the match to TRBD1 covers 7 bases. The CDR3 sequence is 15 residues long. Germline values: CDR1 SEHNR, CDR2 FQNEAQ (reference sequence). Trimming cost V 6 bases and J 1 base; bases outside gene matches: 8. CDR3 in DNA: TGTGCCAGCAGTTACTCCGGGACAGCGAACACTGAAGCTTTCTTT. Translated: CASSYSGTANTEAFF.

This sequence joins TRBV7-9 and TRBJ1-1; 7 positions match TRBD1. CDR3 length: 15 residues. CDR1 and CDR2 (germline): SEHNR, FQNEAQ (reference sequence). Trimming cost V 3 bases and J 11 bases; bases outside gene matches: 15. In DNA, the CDR3 is TGTGCCAGCAGCTTTTCGTCCGACCAGGGGGAATTGGCTTTCTTT. Protein product: CASSFSSDQGELAFF. Full variable domain (missing parts from reference TRBV7-9 and TRBJ1-1): DTGVSQNPRHKITKRGQNVTFRCDPISEHNRLYWYRQTLGQGPEFLTYFQNEAQLEKSRLLSDRFSAERPKGSFSTLEIQRTEQGDSAMYLCASSFSSDQGELAFFGQGTRLTVV.

This clone has only a few counts. The chain uses TRBV4-3 and TRBJ1-3; D perhaps matches TRBD1 (5 bases). The germline gives CDR1 LGHNA, CDR2 YSLEER. The V gene lost 1 base and the J gene lost 0 bases, with 10 bases spanning the gap. The CDR3 totals 16 residues. CDR3 region: CASSQAARVSGNTIYF. In nucleotides, the CDR3 is TGCGCCAGCAGCCAAGCGGCCAGGGTCTCTGGAAACACCATATATTTT.

The chain carries TRBV27 and TRBJ2-3, with D perhaps matching TRBD1 (5 bases). The germline gives CDR1 MNHEY, CDR2 SMNVEV (reference sequence). Trimming took off 5 bases at V and 6 bases at J, with 12 bases between the two ends. The CDR3 length is 13 residues. CDR3 bases: TGTGCCAGCAGTGGCGCAGGGTGGGATACGCAGTATTTT. It translates to CASSGAGWDTQYF.

The rearrangement joins TRBV18 to TRBJ1-1; 9 nucleotides line up with TRBD1. J gave up 5 bases and V 4 bases, and 8 bases lay outside the gene matches. CDR3 length equals 15 residues. Germline assignment: CDR1 KGHSH and CDR2 LQKENI. The CDR3 region is CASSQTTGGGTEAFF. CDR3 coding DNA: TGTGCCAGCTCACAAACGACAGGGGGAGGAACTGAAGCTTTCTTT. Combining the CDR3 with reference TRBV18 and TRBJ1-1 gives the whole variable domain NAGVMQNPRHLVRRRGQEARLRCSPMKGHSHVYWYRQLPEEGLKFMVYLQKENIIDESGMPKERFSAEFPKEGPSILRIQQVVRGDSAAYFCASSQTTGGGTEAFFGQGTRLTVV.

This clone came up a few times. The chain uses TRBV19 and TRBJ2-3, with 8 bases lining up with TRBD1. The length of the CDR3 is 14 residues. CDR1 and CDR2 from the germline V gene are LNHDA and SQIVND (reference sequence). J was trimmed by 6 bases and V by 4 bases; bases with no gene match: 6. CDR3 amino acids: CASSKQGARDTQYF. In DNA form, the CDR3 reads TGTGCCAGTAGTAAGCAGGGGGCGAGGGATACGCAGTATTTT.

This rearrangement joins TRBV7-7 to TRBJ2-4; D not certain. V was cut by 9 bases and J by 0 bases, with 15 bases left in between. The CDR3 loop spans 15 amino acids. In germline, CDR1 is SSHAT, CDR2 FNYEAQ (reference sequence). The CDR3 DNA follows: TGTGCCAGAAAGTCCGGTGATCTAGCCAAAAACATTCAGTACTTC. Its translation: CARKSGDLAKNIQYF.